This T cell receptor beta chain is drawn from a study of shared clonotypes between healthy human individuals. J was trimmed by 4 bases and V by 4 bases; bases with no gene match: 14. The germline V gene encodes CDR1 SGHRS and CDR2 YFSETQ. This CDR3 is built from 17 residues. Each cell subset's genomic DNA was divided evenly among several immunoSEQ plates. Profiled with immunoSEQ multiplex PCR; TCRdb holds only in-frame clones, not every one. The sample carries 2,100,000 or so clones, roughly 95% recorded once. Material: naive CD4+ T cells sorted from blood. This sample's subset: CD45RA+ positively selected. The sequence was obtained from a man younger than 35 in good health. The rearrangement joins TRBV5-1 to TRBJ2-1, with 7 bases fitting TRBD2. CDR3 amino acids: CASSPNLASGPYNEQFF. The CDR3 DNA follows: TGCGCCAGCAGCCCGAACCTCGCTAGCGGACCATACAATGAGCAGTTCTTC.